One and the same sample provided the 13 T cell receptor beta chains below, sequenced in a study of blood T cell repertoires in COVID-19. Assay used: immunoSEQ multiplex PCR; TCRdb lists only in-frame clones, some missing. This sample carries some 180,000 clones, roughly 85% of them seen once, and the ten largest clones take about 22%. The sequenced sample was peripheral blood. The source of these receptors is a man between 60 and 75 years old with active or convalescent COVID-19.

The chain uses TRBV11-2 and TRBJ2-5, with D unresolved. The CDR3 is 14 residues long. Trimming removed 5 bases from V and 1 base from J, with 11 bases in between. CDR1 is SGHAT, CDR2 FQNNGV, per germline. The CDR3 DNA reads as TGTGCCAGCAGCCCAGGCGCTATCCAAGAGACCCAGTACTTC. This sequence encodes CASSPGAIQETQYF.

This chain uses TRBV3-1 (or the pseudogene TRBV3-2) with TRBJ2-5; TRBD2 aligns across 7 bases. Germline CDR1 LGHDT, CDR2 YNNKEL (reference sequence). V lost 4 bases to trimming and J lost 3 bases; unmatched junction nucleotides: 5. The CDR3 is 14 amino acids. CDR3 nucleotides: TGTGCCAGCAGCCCTGGGGGGGGAGAAGAGACCCAGTACTTC. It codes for CASSPGGGEETQYF.

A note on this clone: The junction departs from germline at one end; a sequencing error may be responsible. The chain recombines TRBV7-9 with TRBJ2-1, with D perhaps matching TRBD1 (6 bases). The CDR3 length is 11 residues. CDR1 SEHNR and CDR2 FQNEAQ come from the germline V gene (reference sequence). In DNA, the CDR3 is TGTGCCAGCAGTTTAAGGGACATGAAGATCTTC. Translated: CASSLRDMKIF. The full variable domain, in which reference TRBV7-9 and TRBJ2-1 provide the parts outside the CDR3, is DTGVSQNPRHKITKRGQNVTFRCDPISEHNRLYWYRQTLGQGPEFLTYFQNEAQLEKSRLLSDRFSAERPKGSFSTLEIQRTEQGDSAMYLCASSLRDMKIFGPGTRLTVL.

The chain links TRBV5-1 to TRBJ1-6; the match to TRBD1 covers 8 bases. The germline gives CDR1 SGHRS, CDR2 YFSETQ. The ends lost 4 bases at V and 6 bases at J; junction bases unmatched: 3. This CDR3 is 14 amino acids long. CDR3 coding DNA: TGCGCCAGCAGCCCGGGACAGGTTAATTCACCCCTCCACTTT. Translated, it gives CASSPGQVNSPLHF. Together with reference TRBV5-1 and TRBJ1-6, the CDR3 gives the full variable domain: KAGVTQTPRYLIKTRGQQVTLSCSPISGHRSVSWYQQTPGQGLQFLFEYFSETQRNKGNFPGRFSGRQFSNSRSEMNVSTLELGDSALYLCASSPGQVNSPLHFGNGTRLTVT.

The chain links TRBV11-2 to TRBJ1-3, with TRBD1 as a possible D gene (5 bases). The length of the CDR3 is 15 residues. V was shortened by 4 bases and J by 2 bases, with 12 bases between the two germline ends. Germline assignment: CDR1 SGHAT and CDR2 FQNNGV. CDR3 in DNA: TGTGCCAGCAGCTGGACATGGGTGCCTGGAAACACCATATATTTT. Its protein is CASSWTWVPGNTIYF.

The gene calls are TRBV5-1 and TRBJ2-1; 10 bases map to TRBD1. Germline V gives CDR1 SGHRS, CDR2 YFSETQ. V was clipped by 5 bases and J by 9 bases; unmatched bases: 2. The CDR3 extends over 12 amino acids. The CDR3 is CASSRDRGEQFF. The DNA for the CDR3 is TGCGCCAGCAGTCGGGACAGGGGTGAGCAGTTCTTC.

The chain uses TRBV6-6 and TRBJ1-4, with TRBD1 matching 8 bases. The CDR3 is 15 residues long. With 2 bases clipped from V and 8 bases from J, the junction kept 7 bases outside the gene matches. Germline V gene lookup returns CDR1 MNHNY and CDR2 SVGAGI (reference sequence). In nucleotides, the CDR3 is TGTGCCAGCAGTTACCCGGACAGGGACGGAGAAAAACTGTTTTTT. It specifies CASSYPDRDGEKLFF.

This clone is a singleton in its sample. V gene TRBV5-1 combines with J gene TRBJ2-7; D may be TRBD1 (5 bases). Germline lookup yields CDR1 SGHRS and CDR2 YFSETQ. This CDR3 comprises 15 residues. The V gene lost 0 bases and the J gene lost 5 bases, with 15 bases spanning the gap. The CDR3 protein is CASSLVGHSVNEQYF. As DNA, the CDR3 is TGCGCCAGCAGCTTGGTCGGACACTCGGTAAACGAGCAGTACTTC.

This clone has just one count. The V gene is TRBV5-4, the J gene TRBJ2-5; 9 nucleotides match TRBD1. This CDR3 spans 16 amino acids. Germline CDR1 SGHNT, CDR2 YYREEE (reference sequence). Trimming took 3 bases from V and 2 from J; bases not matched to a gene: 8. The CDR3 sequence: CASSYSTGTGQETQYF. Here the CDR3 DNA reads TGTGCCAGCAGCTATAGTACCGGGACAGGGCAAGAGACCCAGTACTTC.

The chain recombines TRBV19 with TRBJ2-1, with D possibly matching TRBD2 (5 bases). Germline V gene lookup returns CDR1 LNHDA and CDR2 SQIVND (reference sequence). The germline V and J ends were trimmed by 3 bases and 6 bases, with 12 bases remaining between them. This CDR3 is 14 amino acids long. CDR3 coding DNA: TGTGCCAGTAGTATCACGGGATTCGTCAATGAGCAGTTCTTC. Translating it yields CASSITGFVNEQFF.

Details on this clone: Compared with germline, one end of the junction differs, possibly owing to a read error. CDR3 protein: CASSQNGADTSYF. The DNA of the CDR3 is TGTGCCAGCAGCCAAAATGGGGCAGATACATCGTACTTT. The chain employs TRBV5-4 and TRBJ1-6; TRBD1 might be the D (5 bases). The germline gives CDR1 SGHNT, CDR2 YYREEE (reference sequence). The CDR3 has 13 amino acids.

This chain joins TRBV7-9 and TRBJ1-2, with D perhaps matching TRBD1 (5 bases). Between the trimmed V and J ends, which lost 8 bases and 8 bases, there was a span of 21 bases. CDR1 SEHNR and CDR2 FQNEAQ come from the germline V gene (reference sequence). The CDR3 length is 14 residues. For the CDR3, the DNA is TGTGCCAGCGTCCAACAGGCGGAGAGAGGAGGCTACACCTTC. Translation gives CASVQQAERGGYTF.

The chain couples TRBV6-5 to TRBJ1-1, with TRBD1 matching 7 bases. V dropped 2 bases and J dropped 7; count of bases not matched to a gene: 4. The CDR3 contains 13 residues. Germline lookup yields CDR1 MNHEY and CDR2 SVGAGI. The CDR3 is CASSYGQVIEAFF. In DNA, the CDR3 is TGTGCCAGCAGTTACGGACAGGTGATTGAAGCTTTCTTT.